This TCR beta chain was sequenced for a study of shared clonotypes between healthy human individuals. In the study overall: For every donor, three CD4 naive, three CD4 memory, two CD8 naive and one CD8 memory plates were used. The study, taken as a whole, reports: Estimated richness values were generally larger in naive subsets than in memory subsets. Non-shared clonotypes had lower generation probabilities than clonotypes shared by all four sorted-subset donors.

It was CD45RO-negative cells, positively selected for CCR7, that made up naive CD8 cells, with terminally differentiated effector memory CD45RA+ cells excluded. Deep-level settings were used for running the assay. Some clones are missing from TCRdb's copy, which holds only in-frame ones; the method was immunoSEQ multiplex PCR. The sample holds approximately 810,000 clones, about 91% seen once. This clone was detected once. What it binds is not known. CDR1 is MDHEN and CDR2 is SYDVKM in the germline V gene. The CDR3 covers 17 residues. The germline V and J ends were trimmed by 5 bases and 2 bases, with 20 bases remaining between them.

This chain uses TRBV28 with TRBJ2-3; no firm D call. Source material: naive CD8+ T cells sorted from blood. This TCR was sampled from a young man in good health. The CDR3 loop is CASSHQAENTLTDTQYF. The CDR3 DNA follows: TGTGCCAGCAGTCATCAGGCAGAAAACACCCTCACAGATACGCAGTATTTT.